This passage covers 17 T cell receptor beta chains from one sample sequenced in a study of identical twins. From the 5' RACE reads, TCRdb called clonotypes with MiXCR, one entry per CDR3 protein. The table lists a few hundred thousand distinct CDR3 sequences, over 9% of them singletons. In addition, the sample was reused for a study of yellow fever vaccine responses in identical twins.

Specimen: CD8+ T cells sorted from blood. The source of these receptors is a woman between 18 and 30 years old in good health.

This clonotype was observed at least ten times. The J gene is TRBJ2-3, the V gene TRBV9; TRBD2 agrees at 7 bases. The junction had 1 base not matched to a gene; V was cut back by 0 bases and J by 0 bases. The CDR3 sequence is 15 residues long. Per germline, CDR1 SGDLS and CDR2 YYNGEE. CDR3 amino acids: CASSVGLASTDTQYF. For the CDR3, the DNA is TGTGCCAGCAGCGTAGGACTAGCTAGCACAGATACGCAGTATTTT.

The chain joins TRBV7-8 to TRBJ2-7; D not resolved. Germline-derived CDR1 and CDR2 are SGHVS and FQNEAQ. The germline V and J ends were trimmed by 0 bases and 0 bases, with 12 bases remaining between them. The CDR3 is made up of 16 amino acids. As DNA, the CDR3 is TGTGCCAGCAGCTTAGCTAACTACCGGAGCTCCTACGAGCAGTACTTC. As protein: CASSLANYRSSYEQYF.

V and J are TRBV10-2 and TRBJ1-5, with no clear D. Trimming took 7 bases from V and 0 from J, leaving 10 bases between them. The CDR3 spans 14 residues. Per germline, CDR1 WSHSY and CDR2 SAAADI. CDR3 loop: CASKALDSNQPQHF. CDR3 nucleotide sequence: TGCGCCAGCAAGGCCTTGGATAGCAATCAGCCCCAGCATTTT.

This clonotype was counted only a few times. The germline gene is not matched at one end of the junction; a read error may be the cause. The chain recombines TRBV29-1 with TRBJ2-1; TRBD2 matches 9 bases. The CDR3 length is 13 residues. Germline assignment: CDR1 SQVTM and CDR2 ANQGSEA. The CDR3 bases are TGCAGCGTTGGACTAGCGGCCATAAATGAGCGGTTCTTC. Its protein product is CSVGLAAINERFF.

The chain combines TRBV12-3 or TRBV12-4 with TRBJ2-3; TRBD1 matches 9 bases. V lost 5 bases and J lost 11; bases outside the gene matches: 11. The CDR3 runs 14 residues. The CDR3 nucleotides are TGTGCCAGCAGTGGGAGGACAGGGGAGCCTTTGCAGTATTTT. It yields the protein CASSGRTGEPLQYF.

In its sample, this clonotype was seen a few times. The rearrangement joins TRBV7-6 to TRBJ1-1, with TRBD1 as a possible D gene (5 bases). This CDR3 is 15 amino acids long. V lost 1 base and J 3 bases, leaving 12 bases between the germline ends. Germline CDR1 and CDR2: SGHVS and FNYEAQ. The CDR3 is CASSLEAGRDTEAFF. The CDR3, as DNA: TGTGCCAGCAGCTTAGAAGCAGGGAGGGACACTGAAGCTTTCTTT.

This clonotype has just a few counts. The rearrangement joins TRBV7-9 to TRBJ2-3, with D unclear. The CDR3 covers 15 residues. The germline V and J ends were trimmed by 3 bases and 3 bases, with 13 bases remaining between them. Germline CDR1 is SEHNR and CDR2 is FQNEAQ (reference sequence). The CDR3: CASSFILADTDTQYF. The CDR3 region has the DNA TGTGCCAGCAGCTTCATTTTGGCTGATACAGATACGCAGTATTTT.

Only a few counts were recorded for this clonotype. As DNA, the CDR3 is TGTGCCAGCAGTGATCGGGACCTCTATGGCTACACCTTC. Amino acids: CASSDRDLYGYTF. The V and J genes are TRBV25-1 and TRBJ1-2; a possible D gene is TRBD1 (5 bases). Trimming took 3 bases from V and 4 from J, leaving 9 bases between them. The CDR3 has 13 amino acids. Germline assignment: CDR1 MGHDK and CDR2 SYGVNS.

The gene calls are TRBV20-1 and TRBJ2-5; 12 bases fit TRBD2. In germline, CDR1 is DFQATT, CDR2 SNEGSKA (reference sequence). This CDR3 has 20 amino acids. V was clipped by 3 bases and J by 0 bases; unmatched bases: 17. The CDR3 reads CSASVSLPGLAGRYQETQYF. As DNA, the CDR3 is TGCAGTGCTAGCGTTTCACTTCCGGGACTAGCGGGCCGGTACCAAGAGACCCAGTACTTC.

The chain couples TRBV15 to TRBJ2-7; TRBD2 is a possible D gene (5 bases). The germline V gene encodes CDR1 LNHNV and CDR2 YYDKDF (reference sequence). Trimming took off 0 bases at V and 4 bases at J, with 10 bases between the two ends. There are 14 residues in the CDR3. CDR3 amino acids: CATSRDPTSYEQYF. In DNA, the CDR3 is TGTGCCACCAGCAGAGATCCCACTAGTTACGAGCAGTACTTC. The full variable domain, its missing parts supplied by reference TRBV15 and TRBJ2-7, is DAMVIQNPRYQVTQFGKPVTLSCSQTLNHNVMYWYQQKSSQAPKLLFHYYDKDFNNEADTPDNFQSRRPNTSFCFLDIRSPGLGDTAMYLCATSRDPTSYEQYFGPGTRLTVT.

This clonotype came up a few times. The rearrangement links TRBV5-8 to TRBJ2-1; 7 nucleotides align to TRBD2. Trimming cost V 4 bases and J 4 bases; bases outside gene matches: 5. This CDR3 has 14 amino acids. The germline V gene encodes CDR1 SGHTS and CDR2 YDEGEE. Here the CDR3 reads CASSVGLEYNEQFF. The CDR3 coding sequence is TGTGCCAGCAGCGTAGGACTAGAATACAATGAGCAGTTCTTC.

The rearrangement uses TRBV13 and TRBJ2-1, with 8 bases aligning to TRBD2. CDR3 size: 15 residues. Germline-derived CDR1 and CDR2 are PRHDT and FYEKMQ (reference sequence). With V trimmed by 2 bases and J by 8 bases, 8 bases remained unmatched. The CDR3 region is CASSLTGGGSDEQFF. CDR3 in DNA: TGTGCCAGCAGCTTAACGGGAGGGGGGTCCGATGAGCAGTTCTTC. Based on the CDR3 plus reference TRBV13 and TRBJ2-1, the full variable domain is AAGVIQSPRHLIKEKRETATLKCYPIPRHDTVYWYQQGPGQDPQFLISFYEKMQSDKGSIPDRFSAQQFSDYHSELNMSSLELGDSALYFCASSLTGGGSDEQFFGPGTRLTVL.

This clonotype was recorded many times. V gene TRBV11-2 combines with J gene TRBJ1-5; a weak D match, TRBD1 (6 bases). This CDR3 is built from 18 residues. V was cut by 8 bases and J by 5 bases, with 28 bases left in between. Looked up from germline, CDR1 is SGHAT and CDR2 is FQNNGV. The CDR3 loop reads CASGLWDRSGAVYQPQHF. As DNA, the CDR3 is TGTGCCAGCGGCCTCTGGGATAGATCGGGGGCCGTGTATCAGCCCCAGCATTTT.

This clonotype has a count of ten or more. The chain couples TRBV12-3 or TRBV12-4 to TRBJ1-1; D gene unclear. Between the trimmed V and J ends, which lost 7 bases and 6 bases, there was a span of 9 bases. This CDR3 comprises 11 residues. The CDR3 nucleotides read TGTGCCAGCACCCACGGTGCTGAAGCTTTCTTT. Translated, it gives CASTHGAEAFF.

The chain has TRBV27 and TRBJ2-7; 8 positions agree with TRBD1. V lost 2 bases and J lost 3; bases outside the gene matches: 3. The CDR3 is 14 residues long. Germline loops: CDR1 MNHEY, CDR2 SMNVEV (reference sequence). The CDR3 nucleotides read TGTGCCAGCAGTTTACTGGACAGGGACTACGAGCAGTACTTC. Translating it yields CASSLLDRDYEQYF.

This clonotype was observed many times. This chain links TRBV12-3 or TRBV12-4 with TRBJ2-1; D remains unclear. Deletions cut 3 bases from V and 6 bases from J, with 6 bases between. This CDR3 has 12 residues. Here the CDR3 reads CASSLTPNEQFF. CDR3 nucleotides: TGTGCCAGCAGTTTGACCCCCAATGAGCAGTTCTTC.

The chain is built from TRBV9 and TRBJ1-2, with 7 bases identical to TRBD1. This CDR3 region has 14 residues. CDR1 and CDR2 from the germline V gene are SGDLS and YYNGEE. After removal of 3 bases from V and 8 bases from J, the junction contained 10 bases not matched to a gene. CDR3 nucleotide sequence: TGTGCCAGCAGCGCGACTCCCAGGGGGAAAGGCTACACCTTC. It translates to CASSATPRGKGYTF.